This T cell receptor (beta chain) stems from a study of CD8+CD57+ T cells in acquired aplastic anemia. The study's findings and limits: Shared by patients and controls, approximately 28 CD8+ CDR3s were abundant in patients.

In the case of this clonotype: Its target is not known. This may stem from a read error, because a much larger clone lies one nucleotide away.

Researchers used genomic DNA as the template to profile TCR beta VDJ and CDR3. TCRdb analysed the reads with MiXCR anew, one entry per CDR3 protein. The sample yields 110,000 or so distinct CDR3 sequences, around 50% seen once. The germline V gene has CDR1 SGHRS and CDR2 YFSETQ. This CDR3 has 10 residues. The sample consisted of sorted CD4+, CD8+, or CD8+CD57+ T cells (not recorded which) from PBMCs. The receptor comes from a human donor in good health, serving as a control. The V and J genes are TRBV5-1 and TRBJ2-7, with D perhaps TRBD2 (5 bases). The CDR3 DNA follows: TGCGCCAGCAGCTTCTGGGAGCAGTGCTTC. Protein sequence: CASSFWEQCF.